One and the same sample provided the 23 T cell receptor beta chains below, sequenced in a study of shared clonotypes between healthy human individuals. The repertoire was sequenced with immunoSEQ multiplex PCR; TCRdb's copy has only in-frame clones and lacks some. The table shows about 1.5 million clones, with roughly 96% occurring only once. Sequences were obtained from naive CD4+ T cells sorted from blood. Subset specified: CD45RA+ positively selected. The source is a man aged 25-45 years in good health.

The chain links TRBV15 to TRBJ2-1; 8 bases fit TRBD1. The V segment lost 2 bases and the J segment 0 bases; nucleotides outside the gene matches: 6. Germline V gene sequence: CDR1 LNHNV, CDR2 YYDKDF (reference sequence). This CDR3 region has 17 residues. The chain's CDR3 is CATSRQKTGGSYNEQFF. CDR3 sequence (DNA): TGTGCCACCAGCAGACAAAAAACAGGGGGCTCCTACAATGAGCAGTTCTTC.

In regard to this clone: Other DNA sequences from this sample encode an identical CDR3 as well. The chain has TRBV11-3 and TRBJ2-1; 11 nucleotides line up with TRBD2. Germline lookup yields CDR1 SGHNT and CDR2 YENEEA. The CDR3 runs 15 residues. Trimming removed 5 bases from V and 4 bases from J; junction bases left unmatched: 4. The CDR3 region is CASSLGLAGYNEQFF. The DNA for the CDR3 is TGTGCCAGCAGCCTTGGACTAGCGGGTTACAATGAGCAGTTCTTC.

The genes are TRBV21-1 and TRBJ1-1. TRBV21-1 is labeled a pseudogene. The CDR3 loop spans 16 amino acids. The CDR3 nucleotides read TGTGCCAGCAGCAAAGAGGCGGGGGTACTGCAGACTGAAGCTTTCTTT. Protein sequence: CASSKEAGVLQTEAFF.

The chain is built from TRBV5-6 and TRBJ2-2; TRBD2 aligns across 9 bases. The trim removed 0 bases at V and 4 bases at J, leaving 4 bases unmatched. Per germline, CDR1 SGHDT and CDR2 YYEEEE. There are 16 residues in the CDR3. The CDR3 nucleotides are TGTGCCAGCAGCTTGGCCCCGCGGGGGGGCACCGGGGAGCTGTTTTTT. This sequence encodes CASSLAPRGGTGELFF.

The gene calls are TRBV6-1 and TRBJ2-7; 11 bases align to TRBD1. Germline V gives CDR1 MNHNS, CDR2 SASEGT. Trimming at V came to 6 bases and at J to 3 bases, leaving 7 bases not matched to a gene. This CDR3 is built from 15 residues. The chain's CDR3 is CASRYKGTGGYEQYF. Here the CDR3 DNA reads TGTGCCAGCAGATACAAAGGGACAGGGGGCTACGAGCAGTACTTC.

With respect to this clone: At the DNA level, this CDR3 is encoded by other sequences in the same sample as well. The rearrangement uses TRBV5-1 and TRBJ2-1; no clear D gene. Germline lookup yields CDR1 SGHRS and CDR2 YFSETQ. Trimming removed 2 bases at V and 4 bases at J, with 7 bases between. The CDR3 contains 13 residues. Here the CDR3 DNA reads TGCGCCAGCAGCTTACGCGAGTACAATGAGCAGTTCTTC. It is translated as CASSLREYNEQFF.

The V and J genes are TRBV9 and TRBJ2-7; D is perhaps TRBD2 (5 bases). The CDR3 covers 14 residues. Germline V CDR1 and CDR2: SGDLS, YYNGEE. Trimming left V 0 bases short and J 7 bases short, with 14 bases between. CDR3 bases: TGTGCCAGCAGCGTAGATGGACTGGTGCGGGAGCAGTACTTC. It yields the protein CASSVDGLVREQYF.

The rearrangement uses TRBV5-1 and TRBJ2-7; TRBD2 matches at 8 bases. Germline V gene sequence: CDR1 SGHRS, CDR2 YFSETQ. CDR3 length: 14 residues. V trimming: 4 bases; J trimming: 0 bases; junction bases outside the gene matches: 3. The CDR3 sequence is CASSELAGSYEQYF. In DNA, the CDR3 is TGCGCCAGCAGCGAGCTAGCGGGCTCCTACGAGCAGTACTTC.

The chain is built from TRBV28 and TRBJ2-1, with 13 bases identical to TRBD2. The CDR3 is 14 amino acids. V shed 6 bases, J shed 6 bases, and the junction held 2 bases outside the gene matches. Germline V gene sequence: CDR1 MDHEN, CDR2 SYDVKM. The CDR3 reads CASRRLAGGNEQFF. The CDR3 DNA sequence: TGTGCCAGCAGGAGACTAGCGGGAGGCAATGAGCAGTTCTTC.

This CDR3 is CASSFPHKLSKPQHF. The DNA for the CDR3 is TGTGCCAGCAGCTTTCCCCACAAGTTGTCTAAGCCCCAGCATTTT. The chain employs TRBV7-9 and TRBJ1-5; D not certain. Looked up from germline, CDR1 is SEHNR and CDR2 is FQNEAQ (reference sequence). This CDR3 has 15 amino acids. V dropped 3 bases and J dropped 8 bases, with 17 bases sitting between them.

CDR3 protein: CASSFQGGNTIYF. CDR3 DNA: TGTGCCAGCAGCTTTCAGGGTGGAAACACCATATATTTT. The chain carries TRBV6-5 and TRBJ1-3; D is perhaps TRBD1 (5 bases). This CDR3 spans 13 amino acids. The ends were cut back, 6 bases at V and 3 bases at J, with 9 bases in the middle. The germline V gene has CDR1 MNHEY and CDR2 SVGAGI.

This chain connects TRBV4-1 to TRBJ1-2; D not resolved. V was shortened by 0 bases and J by 4 bases, with 15 bases between the two germline ends. This CDR3 spans 16 amino acids. CDR1 is MGHRA, CDR2 YSYEKL, per germline. The CDR3 DNA reads as TGCGCCAGCAGCCAAGATACCGAGGCGCAAATCTATGGCTACACCTTC. Encoded protein: CASSQDTEAQIYGYTF.

The V and J genes are TRBV18 and TRBJ2-7; TRBD1 aligns across 7 bases. Germline V gives CDR1 KGHSH, CDR2 LQKENI. CDR3 length: 15 residues. The J segment lost 4 bases and the V segment lost 1 base, leaving 7 bases of the junction unmatched. This chain's CDR3 is CASSPRPGGEYEQYF. Written as DNA, the CDR3 is TGTGCCAGCTCACCACGGCCAGGGGGTGAGTACGAGCAGTACTTC.

This clone was detected once. This sequence joins TRBV7-2 and TRBJ2-7; TRBD2 is a possible D gene (5 bases). Germline loops: CDR1 SGHTA, CDR2 FQGNSA. The CDR3 totals 13 residues. V lost 4 bases and J 2 bases, leaving 9 bases between the germline ends. This CDR3 reads CASSSPAAYEQYF. For the CDR3, the DNA is TGTGCCAGCAGCTCGCCAGCGGCCTACGAGCAGTACTTC.

The chain has TRBV11-3 and TRBJ2-2; 10 bases are shared with TRBD2. Losses at the gene ends were 3 bases for V and 3 bases for J; bases not matched to a gene: 4. The CDR3 totals 16 residues. In germline, CDR1 is SGHNT, CDR2 YENEEA. CDR3: CASSFLAGGHTGELFF. As DNA, the CDR3 is TGTGCCAGCAGCTTTTTAGCGGGAGGACACACCGGGGAGCTGTTTTTT.

The CDR3, as DNA: TGTGCCAGCAGCCCTAGACCCCCCGAGGACACCGGGGAGCTGTTTTTT. Amino acid sequence: CASSPRPPEDTGELFF. This chain links TRBV7-9 with TRBJ2-2; D gene uncertain. Trimming shortened V by 5 bases and J by 3 bases, and 16 bases separated the two germline ends. Germline V CDR1 and CDR2: SEHNR, FQNEAQ (reference sequence). CDR3 length: 16 amino acids.

The V and J genes are TRBV2 and TRBJ2-5, with D perhaps matching TRBD2 (5 bases). The ends were cut back, 7 bases at V and 4 bases at J, with 13 bases in the middle. This CDR3 has 13 residues. The germline V gene has CDR1 SNHLY and CDR2 FYNNEI. The CDR3 DNA reads TGTGCCAGCACCTCCACCGGAGGAGAGACCCAGTACTTC. As protein: CASTSTGGETQYF.

The rearrangement uses TRBV27 and TRBJ2-2; 8 nucleotides align to TRBD1. V lost 2 bases to trimming and J lost 0 bases; unmatched junction nucleotides: 5. Germline loops: CDR1 MNHEY, CDR2 SMNVEV (reference sequence). The CDR3 runs to 17 residues. Here the CDR3 DNA reads TGTGCCAGCAGTTTACAGGACAGGGATCCGAACACCGGGGAGCTGTTTTTT. This gives the protein CASSLQDRDPNTGELFF.

V gene TRBV7-9 combines with J gene TRBJ2-1; 7 bases map to TRBD2. Germline V gene lookup returns CDR1 SEHNR and CDR2 FQNEAQ (reference sequence). The CDR3 spans 18 residues. V was pared by 0 bases and J by 4 bases, with 12 bases of the junction left unmatched. The CDR3 nucleotides are TGTGCCAGCAGCTTAGCGCGGGGTGGGCTAGCGGCTTACAATGAGCAGTTCTTC. Protein sequence: CASSLARGGLAAYNEQFF. The whole variable domain, remainder taken from reference TRBV7-9 and TRBJ2-1, is DTGVSQNPRHKITKRGQNVTFRCDPISEHNRLYWYRQTLGQGPEFLTYFQNEAQLEKSRLLSDRFSAERPKGSFSTLEIQRTEQGDSAMYLCASSLARGGLAAYNEQFFGPGTRLTVL.

V usage is TRBV25-1 and J usage is TRBJ2-1, with unresolved D. CDR3 length equals 13 residues. CDR1 and CDR2 (germline): MGHDK, SYGVNS. V was shortened by 0 bases and J by 1 base, with 1 base between the two germline ends. The CDR3 is CASSEYSYNEQFF. The CDR3 nucleotides read TGTGCCAGCAGTGAATATTCCTACAATGAGCAGTTCTTC.

The J gene is TRBJ1-1, the V gene TRBV11-3, with D possibly TRBD1 on 6 matching bases. The CDR3 covers 15 residues. Germline-derived CDR1 and CDR2 are SGHNT and YENEEA. V was trimmed by 1 base and J by 1 base, leaving 10 bases between them. CDR3 amino acids: CASSLGDTANTEAFF. For the CDR3, the DNA is TGTGCCAGCAGCTTAGGGGACACGGCGAACACTGAAGCTTTCTTT.

The V call is TRBV5-6, the J call TRBJ1-5, with unresolved D. The CDR3 length is 13 residues. Germline assignment: CDR1 SGHDT and CDR2 YYEEEE. V was cut by 1 base and J by 4 bases, with 6 bases left in between. The CDR3 protein is CASSLTLNQPQHF. The CDR3 DNA follows: TGTGCCAGCAGCTTGACCCTAAATCAGCCCCAGCATTTT.

This chain connects TRBV4-1 to TRBJ1-1; 7 nucleotides match TRBD1. V lost 2 bases to trimming and J lost 1 base; unmatched junction nucleotides: 4. Looked up from germline, CDR1 is MGHRA and CDR2 is YSYEKL. The CDR3 has 15 residues. CDR3 DNA: TGCGCCAGCAGCCAACCACAGGGGACGAACACTGAAGCTTTCTTT. As protein: CASSQPQGTNTEAFF.